The rows below give T cell receptor beta chains drawn from one sample of a study of OX40 agonist ivuxolimab in advanced cancers. Assay: immunoSEQ multiplex PCR; the TCRdb copy retains only in-frame clones and omits some. This table has tens of thousands of clones, 80% to 85% appearing once. Sequencing used CD4+ or CD8+ T cells sorted from blood, obtained in a trial of the OX40 agonist ivuxolimab. All receptors derive from an adult with an advanced solid tumor such as melanoma, head and neck, liver or kidney cancer. CDR3s include the opening cysteine and the closing phenylalanine or tryptophan. A D gene is named only where the DNA matches it firmly. A row's size may be missing; if present it is once, few, many or a size class.

abundance	j_gene	v_gene	d_gene	CDR3aa	CDR3nt
-	TRBJ2-7	TRBV2	TRBD1	CASRPTTRDRLNF	TGTGCCAGCAGACCAACAACACGGGACAGACTAAACTTC
-	TRBJ1-2	TRBV2	TRBD1	CASTTGSYGYTF	TGTGCCAGTACGACAGGGAGCTATGGCTACACCTTC
medium-sized	TRBJ1-1	TRBV6-5	-	CASTSVWSGSEAFF	TGTGCCAGCACCTCCGTCTGGAGTGGGTCTGAAGCTTTCTTT
-	TRBJ2-7	TRBV5-1	-	CASSPPTLPYEQYF	TGCGCCAGCAGCCCACCAACCTTGCCCTACGAGCAGTACTTC
-	TRBJ2-5	TRBV5-4	TRBD1	CASSVRQGQETQYF	TGTGCCAGCAGCGTTCGACAGGGACAAGAGACCCAGTACTTC
-	TRBJ2-5	TRBV10-3	TRBD2	CAISEAGVEETQYF	TGTGCCATCAGTGAGGCGGGGGTGGAGGAGACCCAGTACTTC
once	TRBJ2-1	TRBV2	TRBD2	CASSGLAGAHNEQFF	TGTGCCAGCAGTGGACTAGCGGGGGCCCACAATGAGCAGTTCTTC
-	TRBJ2-6	TRBV25-1	-	CASSEAGAGANVLTF	TGTGCCAGCAGTGAGGCAGGGGCTGGGGCCAACGTCCTGACTTTC
-	TRBJ2-2	TRBV14	TRBD2	CASSRRGAGADTGELFF	TGTGCCAGCAGCCGCCGGGGAGCGGGGGCCGACACCGGGGAGCTGTTTTTT
few	TRBJ1-2	TRBV19	-	CASSIGVRYGYTF	TGTGCCAGTAGTATAGGCGTGCGGTATGGCTACACCTTC
-	TRBJ1-2	TRBV10-3	-	CAISVGNPNYGYTF	TGTGCCATCAGTGTCGGGAATCCTAACTATGGCTACACCTTC
-	TRBJ1-5	TRBV27	TRBD1	CASSLGTGTTYSNQPQHF	TGTGCCAGCAGTTTAGGGACAGGGACTACTTATAGCAATCAGCCCCAGCATTTT
-	TRBJ1-1	TRBV5-1	TRBD1	CASSSHGQGVTEAFF	TGCGCCAGCAGCTCGCACGGACAGGGGGTCACTGAAGCTTTCTTT
-	TRBJ2-7	TRBV27	-	CASSSGTSPAEGQYF	TGTGCCAGCAGTTCCGGGACCTCCCCGGCCGAGGGGCAGTACTTC
-	TRBJ2-5	TRBV2	TRBD2	CASRGLAGGPQETQYF	TGTGCCAGCAGGGGACTAGCGGGGGGGCCCCAAGAGACCCAGTACTTC
few	TRBJ2-2	TRBV27	TRBD1	CASTRGQRITGELFF	TGTGCCAGCACGAGGGGACAGAGAATCACCGGGGAGCTGTTTTTT
-	TRBJ2-5	TRBV5-6	TRBD2	CASSATSGGASETQYF	TGTGCCAGCAGCGCGACTAGCGGGGGGGCGAGTGAGACCCAGTACTTC
-	TRBJ2-3	TRBV7-3	-	CASSPYGTPAGDTQYF	TGTGCCAGCAGCCCATACGGGACACCCGCCGGAGATACGCAGTATTTT
-	TRBJ1-1	TRBV13	-	CASSSGARAMNTEAFF	TGTGCCAGCAGCTCTGGGGCCCGGGCTATGAACACTGAAGCTTTCTTT
once	TRBJ2-1	TRBV15	-	CATSRDRGSNEQFF	TGTGCCACCAGCAGAGATAGAGGTAGCAATGAGCAGTTCTTC
-	TRBJ1-1	TRBV7-9	TRBD1	CASSPGQGGWNTEAFF	TGTGCCAGCAGCCCCGGACAGGGAGGGTGGAACACTGAAGCTTTCTTT
-	TRBJ2-7	TRBV7-2	-	CASSFSGALIDEQYF	TGTGCCAGCAGCTTTTCAGGGGCGCTTATCGACGAGCAGTACTTC
-	TRBJ2-3	TRBV11-3	-	CASTLWGTDTQYF	TGTGCCAGCACCCTCTGGGGCACAGATACGCAGTATTTT
once	TRBJ2-7	TRBV7-5	-	CARSLVRGAYEQYF	TGTGCCAGAAGCTTAGTTAGGGGCGCCTACGAGCAGTACTTC
-	TRBJ1-6	TRBV7-9	-	CASRESGSNSPLHF	TGTGCCAGCCGGGAGTCAGGGTCCAATTCACCCCTCCACTTT
-	TRBJ2-1	TRBV5-1	TRBD2	CASSQGTSSLEQFF	TGCGCCAGCAGCCAAGGGACTAGTTCGCTTGAGCAGTTCTTC
-	TRBJ2-5	TRBV5-6	-	CASSLVGLEWETQYF	TGTGCCAGCAGCTTGGTTGGGTTAGAGTGGGAGACCCAGTACTTC
-	TRBJ2-4	TRBV5-8	-	CASSLERDLNIQYF	TGTGCCAGCAGCTTGGAGCGAGATCTGAACATTCAGTACTTC
-	TRBJ2-6	TRBV6-6	-	CASSLAGSGANVLTF	TGTGCCAGCAGCCTAGCCGGCTCTGGGGCCAACGTCCTGACTTTC
-	TRBJ2-1	TRBV6-1	-	CASSEVGEQFF	TGTGCCAGCAGTGAAGTAGGTGAGCAGTTCTTC
-	TRBJ2-3	TRBV5-1	TRBD2	CASSRGGSDTQYF	TGCGCCAGCAGCCGCGGGGGGTCAGATACGCAGTATTTT
-	TRBJ2-4	TRBV7-2	-	CASSFQGGNIQYF	TGTGCCAGCAGCTTTCAGGGGGGAAACATTCAGTACTTC
-	TRBJ2-7	TRBV11-2	-	CASSARGEQYF	TGTGCCAGCAGCGCCCGTGGGGAGCAGTACTTC
-	TRBJ2-1	TRBV7-2	TRBD2	CASSLSGGGRGEQFF	TGTGCCAGCAGCTTATCAGGCGGGGGGCGTGGTGAGCAGTTCTTC
-	TRBJ2-1	TRBV5-1	TRBD1	CASSHRDRGNEQFF	TGCGCCAGCAGCCACCGGGACAGAGGGAATGAGCAGTTCTTC
-	TRBJ1-2	TRBV5-6	TRBD1	CASSLQGQPYGYTF	TGTGCCAGCAGCTTGCAGGGACAGCCATATGGCTACACCTTC
-	TRBJ1-5	TRBV4-2	-	CASSPSGRDQPQHF	TGTGCCAGCAGCCCGTCTGGGCGCGATCAGCCCCAGCATTTT
few	TRBJ1-1	TRBV7-6	-	CASSSADSIEAFF	TGTGCCAGCAGCTCTGCCGACAGCATTGAAGCTTTCTTT
once	TRBJ2-2	TRBV7-7	TRBD2	CASSPLAGGHAGELFF	TGTGCCAGCAGCCCACTAGCGGGGGGGCACGCCGGGGAGCTGTTTTTT
-	TRBJ1-3	TRBV2	-	CASTDRTANSGNTIYF	TGTGCCAGCACGGACCGGACAGCGAACTCTGGAAACACCATATATTTT
-	TRBJ2-7	TRBV10-3	-	CASRADSDSYEQYF	TGTGCCTCCAGGGCCGACAGTGACTCCTACGAGCAGTACTTC
-	TRBJ1-2	TRBV7-7	-	CASSLSSPANYTF	TGTGCCAGCAGCTTAAGCTCCCCCGCCAACTACACCTTC
few	TRBJ1-1	TRBV29-1	-	CSVVGTTEAFF	TGCAGCGTTGTTGGTACGACTGAAGCTTTCTTT
-	TRBJ2-1	TRBV29-1	-	CSVEGRGPLREQFF	TGCAGCGTTGAGGGGCGGGGGCCTCTCCGGGAGCAGTTCTTC
-	TRBJ2-3	TRBV7-2	-	CASSLSTDTQYF	TGTGCCAGCAGCCTTAGCACAGATACGCAGTATTTT
-	TRBJ2-3	TRBV7-3	TRBD2	CASSFSTRGGRTDTQYF	TGTGCCAGCAGCTTCTCTACGCGGGGGGGCCGGACAGATACGCAGTATTTT
-	TRBJ2-5	TRBV5-4	-	CASSLGSGLETQYF	TGTGCCAGCAGCTTGGGTTCGGGACTGGAGACCCAGTACTTC
-	TRBJ1-2	TRBV2	-	CASSEGRVPDGYTF	TGTGCCAGCAGCGAAGGAAGGGTCCCGGATGGCTACACCTTC
once	TRBJ1-5	TRBV7-8	-	CASSPREGSNQPQHF	TGTGCCAGCAGCCCCCGCGAGGGAAGTAATCAGCCCCAGCATTTT
-	TRBJ2-2	TRBV2	-	CASRGDPNTGELFF	TGTGCCAGCAGAGGGGACCCGAACACCGGGGAGCTGTTTTTT
-	TRBJ1-1	TRBV9	-	CASSERGQGNTEAFF	TGTGCCAGCAGCGAGAGGGGCCAGGGTAACACTGAAGCTTTCTTT
-	TRBJ2-1	TRBV7-9	-	CASSSLRSSYNEQFF	TGTGCCAGCAGCTCTCTGCGGAGCTCCTACAATGAGCAGTTCTTC